A selection of T cell receptor beta chains follows, all from one sample in a study of spatial heterogeneity in lung cancer. TCRdb called the 5' RACE reads again in MiXCR, with one record for every CDR3 protein. This sample has over 25,000 distinct CDR3 sequences, with 8.4% found just once. Sequenced material: PBMCs, taken at surgery. The source of these receptors is a female donor with early-stage non-small cell lung cancer. Both conserved end residues are part of each CDR3. The order of the fields is J gene, V gene, CDR3 length, clone size, D gene, CDR3 protein, CDR3 DNA. A D gene is named only where the DNA matches it firmly. A clone size is listed for some rows: how often the clone was seen (once, few, many), or a class if it is expanded.

TRBJ2-1,TRBV5-1,17,many,TRBD2,CASSLGLAGDAYNEQFF,TGCGCCAGCAGCTTGGGGCTAGCGGGAGACGCCTACAATGAGCAGTTCTTC
TRBJ2-3,TRBV18,15,many,-,CASSRPATATDTQYF,TGTGCCAGCTCTCGCCCGGCGACAGCAACAGATACGCAGTATTTT
TRBJ2-5,TRBV7-9,13,many,-,CASTLGAVETQYF,TGTGCCAGCACCCTAGGGGCGGTGGAGACCCAGTACTTC
TRBJ2-7,TRBV30,14,-,TRBD1,CAWSVRQGAVRQYF,TGTGCCTGGAGTGTAAGACAGGGTGCAGTTAGGCAGTACTTC
TRBJ1-1,TRBV5-1,17,many,-,CASSLEWAGRRNTEAFF,TGCGCCAGCAGCTTGGAATGGGCAGGTAGACGGAACACTGAAGCTTTCTTT
TRBJ2-3,TRBV14,14,many,TRBD2,CASSDSGRTDTQYF,TGTGCCAGCAGCGATAGCGGGAGAACAGATACGCAGTATTTT
TRBJ2-3,TRBV11-3,13,few,-,CASSLDRTDTQYF,TGTGCCAGCAGCTTAGATCGTACAGATACGCAGTATTTT
TRBJ1-4,TRBV6-1,13,-,-,CASSELQSEKLFF,TGTGCCAGCAGTGAACTACAAAGCGAAAAACTGTTTTTT
TRBJ2-1,TRBV5-4,14,-,TRBD1,CASSLWQGENEQFF,TGTGCCAGCAGCTTGTGGCAGGGGGAGAATGAGCAGTTCTTC
TRBJ1-1,TRBV6-1,15,few,-,CASSASGLLNTEAFF,TGTGCCAGCAGTGCCTCAGGGTTACTGAACACTGAAGCTTTCTTT
TRBJ1-2,TRBV4-3,15,-,-,CASSQDPDRNYGYTF,TGCGCCAGCAGCCAAGATCCGGACAGAAACTATGGCTACACCTTC
TRBJ2-1,TRBV28,14,many,TRBD2,CASTRAGSYNEQFF,TGTGCCAGCACCCGAGCGGGATCCTACAATGAGCAGTTCTTC
TRBJ1-2,TRBV5-1,15,many,TRBD1,CASSQRDRGLGGYTF,TGCGCCAGCAGCCAGAGGGACAGGGGGCTTGGTGGCTACACCTTC
TRBJ2-1,TRBV12-3/TRBV12-4,13,few,-,CASSRPLNNEQFF,TGTGCCAGCAGCCGTCCCTTAAACAATGAGCAGTTCTTC
TRBJ1-2,TRBV6-6,14,many,-,CASSTTGFGYGYTF,TGTGCCAGCAGTACTACAGGGTTCGGCTATGGCTACACCTTC
TRBJ2-1,TRBV11-3,16,-,TRBD2,CASSIKVTSGSNEQFF,TGTGCCAGCAGCATCAAAGTGACTAGCGGGAGTAATGAGCAGTTCTTC
TRBJ2-2,TRBV23-1,15,many,TRBD1,CASSPGQVNTGELFF,TGCGCCAGCAGTCCGGGACAGGTGAACACCGGGGAGCTGTTTTTT
TRBJ2-1,TRBV7-2,15,-,TRBD1,CASRLGQGSYNEQFF,TGTGCCAGCAGGCTTGGACAGGGCTCCTACAATGAGCAGTTCTTC
TRBJ2-1,TRBV5-1,16,-,TRBD1,CASSLTPPGQNNEQFF,TGCGCCAGCAGCTTGACCCCACCGGGACAGAACAATGAGCAGTTCTTC
TRBJ2-1,TRBV7-6,15,few,TRBD1,CASSQRTGGGNEQFF,TGTGCCAGCAGCCAAAGGACAGGGGGCGGGAATGAGCAGTTCTTC
TRBJ2-4,TRBV20-1,12,many,-,CSASLEGLTQYF,TGCAGTGCTAGCCTGGAGGGTCTGACTCAGTACTTC
TRBJ1-4,TRBV10-2,15,many,TRBD1,CASSESGTGGEKLFF,TGCGCCAGCAGTGAGTCAGGGACAGGCGGTGAAAAACTGTTTTTT
TRBJ2-3,TRBV12-3/TRBV12-4,13,many,-,CASSRADTDTQYF,TGTGCCAGCAGTCGCGCGGACACAGATACGCAGTATTTT
TRBJ1-2,TRBV29-1,12,many,TRBD1,CSGQGANYGYTF,TGCAGCGGACAGGGGGCTAACTATGGCTACACCTTC
TRBJ2-1,TRBV3-1,17,many,TRBD2,CASSQGTSGRSYNEQFF,TGTGCCAGCAGCCAAGGGACAAGCGGGAGATCCTACAATGAGCAGTTCTTC
TRBJ2-2,TRBV5-1,14,many,TRBD2,CASSSGTTTGELFF,TGCGCCAGCAGCTCCGGGACTACAACCGGGGAGCTGTTTTTT
TRBJ1-4,TRBV2,15,few,-,CASSLVGRGGEKLFF,TGTGCCAGCAGTTTAGTCGGCAGAGGGGGTGAAAAACTGTTTTTT
TRBJ1-6,TRBV9,15,many,TRBD1,CASSPRDRANSPLHF,TGTGCCAGCAGCCCAAGGGACAGGGCAAATTCACCCCTCCACTTT
TRBJ2-3,TRBV5-1,15,-,TRBD1,CASSRQGPPADTQYF,TGCGCCAGCTCCCGACAGGGCCCTCCCGCAGATACGCAGTATTTT
TRBJ1-5,TRBV4-2,14,many,-,CASSQDRGYQPQHF,TGTGCCAGCAGCCAAGATAGGGGTTACCAGCCCCAGCATTTT
TRBJ2-3,TRBV29-1,14,many,TRBD1,CSVKTGGRTDTQYF,TGCAGCGTTAAGACAGGGGGCCGCACAGATACGCAGTATTTT
TRBJ2-1,TRBV5-5,17,few,TRBD2,CASSLGPGSGALNEQFF,TGTGCCAGCAGCTTGGGGCCTGGAAGCGGGGCTCTCAATGAGCAGTTCTTC
TRBJ2-1,TRBV6-2/TRBV6-3,14,-,-,CASIQDRPDNEQFF,TGTGCCAGCATTCAGGACAGACCCGACAATGAGCAGTTCTTC
TRBJ2-2,TRBV6-1,15,few,-,CASSLNIGGTGELFF,TGTGCCAGCAGTCTGAACATTGGGGGCACCGGGGAGCTGTTTTTT
TRBJ2-6,TRBV6-2/TRBV6-3,14,-,-,CASKRDSGANVLTF,TGTGCCAGCAAGCGTGATTCAGGGGCCAACGTCCTGACTTTC
TRBJ2-2,TRBV5-1,15,once,-,CASSLVASRTGELFF,TGCGCCAGCAGCTTGGTGGCTAGTCGCACCGGGGAGCTGTTTTTT
TRBJ2-7,TRBV12-3/TRBV12-4,19,many,TRBD2,CASSFRVSETSGRIYEQYF,TGTGCCAGCAGTTTTCGGGTCTCGGAAACTAGCGGGAGGATTTACGAGCAGTACTTC
TRBJ2-1,TRBV24-1,16,many,TRBD2,CATSKFSSGRGNEQFF,TGTGCCACCAGTAAGTTTTCTAGCGGGAGAGGGAATGAGCAGTTCTTC
TRBJ2-1,TRBV24-1,15,few,-,CATSDFGLAVDEQFF,TGTGCCACCAGTGATTTCGGGCTAGCTGTTGATGAGCAGTTCTTC
TRBJ2-3,TRBV5-1,16,many,TRBD2,CASSSTGLESTDTQYF,TGCGCCAGCAGCTCGACGGGACTAGAAAGCACAGATACGCAGTATTTT
TRBJ1-1,TRBV20-1,15,few,-,CSVRTPGIRDTEAFF,TGCAGTGTTAGGACACCCGGGATCCGAGACACTGAAGCTTTCTTT
TRBJ1-2,TRBV9,14,-,TRBD1,CASSPRQGDYGYTF,TGTGCCAGCAGCCCCCGACAGGGCGACTATGGCTACACCTTC
TRBJ1-6,TRBV27,15,many,-,CASSLAGQGHSPLHF,TGTGCCAGCAGTTTAGCGGGGCAGGGCCATTCACCCCTCCACTTT
TRBJ2-5,TRBV7-2,12,many,-,CASSPYQETQYF,TGTGCCAGCAGCCCGTACCAAGAGACCCAGTACTTC
TRBJ2-2,TRBV12-3/TRBV12-4,15,many,-,CASSPRSTFTGELFF,TGTGCCAGCAGTCCGAGGAGCACCTTCACCGGGGAGCTGTTTTTT
TRBJ2-1,TRBV7-3,16,many,TRBD2,CASSMETSGVYNEQFF,TGTGCCAGCAGCATGGAGACTAGCGGGGTCTACAATGAGCAGTTCTTC
TRBJ2-1,TRBV7-2,14,many,TRBD2,CASSFSGNYNEQFF,TGTGCCAGCAGCTTTAGCGGGAACTACAATGAGCAGTTCTTC
TRBJ1-6,TRBV7-2,15,many,-,CASSPRRDPYSPLHF,TGTGCCAGCAGTCCGAGACGGGACCCCTATTCACCCCTCCACTTT
TRBJ1-3,TRBV7-2,15,once,-,CASSFSIGVRDTIYF,TGTGCCAGCAGCTTTTCGATTGGGGTGCGGGACACCATATATTTT
TRBJ2-7,TRBV9,13,many,-,CASSPQGAYEQYF,TGTGCCAGCAGCCCTCAGGGCGCCTACGAGCAGTACTTC
TRBJ1-2,TRBV27,14,-,TRBD1,CASRQGSLSYGYTF,TGTGCCAGCCGACAGGGCTCGCTGAGCTATGGCTACACCTTC
TRBJ1-1,TRBV6-2/TRBV6-3,14,-,TRBD1,CATTRTGRNTEAFF,TGTGCCACCACAAGGACAGGACGGAACACTGAAGCTTTCTTT
TRBJ2-5,TRBV6-2/TRBV6-3,14,many,TRBD2,CASRTGTSRETQYF,TGTGCCAGCAGAACCGGGACTAGCAGAGAGACCCAGTACTTC